This T cell receptor beta chain is drawn from a study of blood T cell repertoires in COVID-19. Trimming removed 5 bases from V and 0 bases from J, with 8 bases in between. The germline gives CDR1 SGHRS, CDR2 YFSETQ. The CDR3 length is 14 residues. In the authors' workflow: Amplifying reference gene primers gave estimates of nucleated cell counts. TCRdb keeps only in-frame clones here, not all; method: immunoSEQ multiplex PCR. V and J calls and clone size are those listed in that table; D and trimming were worked out from the DNA. The sample has some 110,000 clones, roughly nine tenths seen once. V is TRBV5-1 and J is TRBJ1-4; weak D call: TRBD1 (5 bases). This TCR derives from a man between 65 and 80 years old who had recovered from COVID-19. The sample comprised peripheral blood. The CDR3 DNA sequence: TGCGCCAGCAGAACGGACACAACTAATGAAAAACTGTTTTTT. Its protein is CASRTDTTNEKLFF.